The entry that follows covers one TCR beta chain sequence. Which antigen it targets is not known. Base qualities are missing; no much larger clone stands one base away. The library came from the immunoSEQ multiplex PCR assay. The source is immuneACCESS, and TCRdb retained only in-frame sequences with V and J called. Part of the clones is not carried over; for the studies checked, unresolved V genes explain less than half of this, and the remainder is unexplained. The sample includes 83,000 or so clones, with about four fifths observed a single time. More than 0.65% of the sample goes to the ten largest clones. The study tested focal radiation therapy combined with CTLA-4 blockade (ipilimumab) in patients with chemo-refractory metastatic non-small-cell lung cancer. These data come from a study of radiotherapy plus CTLA-4 blockade in lung cancer (dated 2018 in TCRdb). Some background on the complete study: Among enrolled patients, 15% to 20% had an objective response and 31% reached disease control. General study outcomes and caveats: Increased serum interferon-beta after radiation, together with early dynamic changes in blood T cell clones, were reported to be the strongest predictors of response. After treatment with radiotherapy and ipilimumab, TCR clones that came from tumors expanded in the peripheral blood.

The junction carries 8 bases between V and J, which are trimmed by 0 bases and 0 bases respectively. Its CDR3 holds 15 amino acids, cysteine through phenylalanine. The retained sequence is limited to the CDR3, 45 bases, with the frame set at the first base. Via the germline V gene (reference sequence), CDR1 is MNHEY and CDR2 SMNVEV. The sequence joins TRBV27 to TRBJ1-1; TRBD1 is possibly the D segment (6 matching bases). The TCR originated in a human donor with non-small cell lung cancer who had stable disease on radiotherapy plus ipilimumab. The source was peripheral blood, collected from a patient treated with radiotherapy plus ipilimumab. CDR3 sequence: CASSLSGGMNTEAFF. In nucleotide form, the sequence is TGTGCCAGCAGTTTATCAGGGGGGATGAACACTGAAGCTTTCTTT.